This T cell receptor beta chain emerged from a study of CD8+CD57+ T cells in acquired aplastic anemia. Study-level background: An average of roughly 3 ug of DNA was obtained from sorted CD4+ and CD8+ cells. Broader study findings: Significant differences in CD8+ Simpson's diversity were not observed between patients and controls.

As for this clonotype: Its specificity is not known.

CD8+CD57+ cell expansion had been shown by flow cytometry in patients chosen for sequencing. Patients had undergone no therapy by the time their blood was sampled. CDR3 and TCR beta VDJ profiling relied on genomic DNA as the template. Via MiXCR, TCRdb re-called the reads, giving one row per CDR3 protein. This sample carries 200,000 to 300,000 distinct CDR3 sequences, approximately 50% of them seen once, and the ten largest clones take about 7.8%. The V segment lost 5 bases and the J segment 6 bases; nucleotides outside the gene matches: 16. CDR1 and CDR2 (germline): MNHNS, SASEGT. CDR3 size: 17 residues.

The material sequenced was sorted CD4+, CD8+, or CD8+CD57+ T cells (not recorded which) from PBMCs. The receptor was isolated from a human donor with aplastic anemia. This chain uses TRBV6-1 with TRBJ2-1; 7 bases match TRBD2. The CDR3 sequence: CASSPYAGVSLGNEQFF. The CDR3 nucleotides are TGTGCCAGCAGTCCCTATGCGGGAGTATCGCTAGGCAATGAGCAGTTCTTC.